These T cell receptor beta chains were read from a single sample in a study of cytomegalovirus exposure and HLA in healthy donors. The table came from immunoSEQ multiplex PCR; TCRdb's copy has only in-frame clones and leaves some out. This table holds under 75,000 clones, around 93% found once. The sample comprised PBMCs. The receptors stem from a man aged 18 to 30 in good health and CMV-seropositive. The CDR3 runs from the conserved cysteine through the conserved F or W. Fields, in order: V gene, D gene, J gene, clone size, CDR3 DNA, CDR3 protein. A D gene is named only where the DNA matches it firmly. Size tells how often a clone was seen (once, few, many) or the class of an expanded clone, and some rows leave it out.

>TRBV6-6|-|TRBJ1-3|-
TGTGCCAGCATTTCACTCAACACCATATATTTT
CASISLNTIYF
>TRBV7-3|TRBD1|TRBJ1-4|-
TGTGCCAGCAGCCCAGGACAGGGGACTAATGAAAAACTGTTTTTT
CASSPGQGTNEKLFF
>TRBV10-3|-|TRBJ2-1|-
TGTGCCATCAGTGAGTCGGCCCTCTCCCACAATGAGCAGTTCTTC
CAISESALSHNEQFF
>TRBV7-6|TRBD1|TRBJ2-3|-
TGTGCCAGCAGCTTAGGGAGACAGGGTCCTCCAGATACGCAGTATTTT
CASSLGRQGPPDTQYF
>TRBV27|-|TRBJ2-7|-
TGTGCCAGCAGTTGGAGCGGAAACTCCTACGAGCAGTACTTC
CASSWSGNSYEQYF
>TRBV11-3|TRBD2|TRBJ2-1|-
TGTGCCAGCAGCCTGGGAGCGGGAGGGAGGCGGTCCTACAATGAGCAGTTCTTC
CASSLGAGGRRSYNEQFF
>TRBV30|-|TRBJ1-2|-
TGTGCCTGGAGCGGAGGCCAGTTCGACTATGGCTACACCTTC
CAWSGGQFDYGYTF
>TRBV27|-|TRBJ2-7|few
TGTGCCAGCAGTTTGGGGAGTCCCTACGAGCAGTACTTC
CASSLGSPYEQYF
>TRBV2|TRBD1|TRBJ1-4|-
TGTGCCAGCAGCTCAGAAGGGACAGGGGGGGAAAAACTGTTTTTT
CASSSEGTGGEKLFF
>TRBV18|TRBD2|TRBJ2-5|-
TGTGCCAGCTCACCAGCGGGACTAGCGGGAGGACAAGAGACCCAGTACTTC
CASSPAGLAGGQETQYF
>TRBV5-4|TRBD2|TRBJ2-1|-
TGTGCCAGCGTTACCGCGGGAGGCCGTTGGAATGAGCAGTTCTTC
CASVTAGGRWNEQFF
>TRBV5-6|-|TRBJ1-2|-
TGTGCCAGCAGCTTGGCCGGCAGGGCATATGGCTACACCTTC
CASSLAGRAYGYTF
>TRBV5-1|-|TRBJ2-2|-
TGCGCCAGCAGCTTGGAGGCTAGCGTTCCCGGGGAGCTGTTTTTT
CASSLEASVPGELFF
>TRBV27|TRBD2|TRBJ2-7|-
TGTGCCACCGGAAAGCCAATAGCGGGAGTGAGCTACGAGCAGTACTTC
CATGKPIAGVSYEQYF
>TRBV7-9|TRBD1|TRBJ1-2|-
TGTGCCAGCAGCCAAGAAAGGGGGCGAGATGGCTACACCTTC
CASSQERGRDGYTF
>TRBV30|TRBD2|TRBJ2-1|-
TGTGCCTGGAGTGTTGCGGGAGAACCCTACAATGAGCAGTTCTTC
CAWSVAGEPYNEQFF
>TRBV2|-|TRBJ2-4|-
TGTGCCAGCAGTACGAGAGTCAACATTCAGTACTTC
CASSTRVNIQYF
>TRBV6-4|TRBD1|TRBJ1-1|once
TGTGCCAGCAGTCGAAACCCTACAGGGGACACTGAAGCTTTCTTT
CASSRNPTGDTEAFF
>TRBV27|TRBD1|TRBJ1-5|-
TGTGCCAGCAGTCCCCGGGACAGCAGAAGCAATCAGCCCCAGCATTTT
CASSPRDSRSNQPQHF
>TRBV10-1|TRBD2|TRBJ2-3|-
TGCGCCAGCAGCGCACTAGCGGGAGACTTCGCAGATACGCAGTATTTT
CASSALAGDFADTQYF
>TRBV7-8|TRBD2|TRBJ2-2|-
TGTGCCAGCAGCTTCTCTGGCGGGAGGGCCTCGAACACCGGGGAGCTGTTTTTT
CASSFSGGRASNTGELFF
>TRBV14|TRBD1|TRBJ2-3|-
TGTGCCAGCAGCCACGGGACAGTTCCTGCCCCAGATACGCAGTATTTT
CASSHGTVPAPDTQYF
>TRBV7-3|-|TRBJ2-1|-
TGTGCCAGCAGCTTAAATACCGGGATATCCTACAATGAGCAGTTCTTC
CASSLNTGISYNEQFF
>TRBV13|TRBD2|TRBJ2-1|-
TGTGCCAGCAGCCCGGCAGGCGGGAGGGCCTACAATGAGCAGTTCTTC
CASSPAGGRAYNEQFF
>TRBV6-5|-|TRBJ2-3|once
TGTGCCAGCAGAGCGAACACAGATACGCAGTATTTT
CASRANTDTQYF
>TRBV5-6|-|TRBJ1-2|once
TGTGCCAGCAGCTTGGAGGGGGAAGGAAACTATGGCTACACCTTC
CASSLEGEGNYGYTF
>TRBV7-8|TRBD2|TRBJ2-1|-
TGTGCCAGCAGCCCCCGTCCAGCGGGGCTATACAATGAGCAGTTCTTC
CASSPRPAGLYNEQFF
>TRBV5-8|-|TRBJ2-7|-
TGTGCCAGCAGCCGCCGTCTAGGGGGAGTGGGATCCCACGAGCAGTACTTC
CASSRRLGGVGSHEQYF
>TRBV10-3|-|TRBJ2-5|-
TGTGCCACCTCCAGGGAAGGGGCGGAGACCCAGTACTTC
CATSREGAETQYF
>TRBV7-2|TRBD2|TRBJ2-1|few
TGTGCCAGCAGCTTAGCGTGGGGGGGAGGGCTGCATGAGCAGTTCTTC
CASSLAWGGGLHEQFF
>TRBV27|-|TRBJ2-2|-
TGTGCCAGCAGTTTCGTTCTGGGCAGGGACACCGGGGAGCTGTTTTTT
CASSFVLGRDTGELFF
>TRBV6-1|TRBD1|TRBJ2-7|medium-sized
TGTGCCAGCAGTGAGGACACGGGACAGGCTAGCTCAGAGCAGTACTTC
CASSEDTGQASSEQYF
>TRBV4-1|TRBD2|TRBJ2-7|once
TGCGCCAGCAGCCAAGAAAAGCGGGGTGGGTCCTACGAGCAGTACTTC
CASSQEKRGGSYEQYF
>TRBV19|TRBD1|TRBJ2-7|-
TGTGCCAGTAGTACGACAGGGATTTCCTACGAGCAGTACTTC
CASSTTGISYEQYF
>TRBV2|TRBD1|TRBJ1-1|-
TGTGCCAGCAACAGGGAGGACAGGAGGAACACTGAAGCTTTCTTT
CASNREDRRNTEAFF
>TRBV19|TRBD1|TRBJ2-5|once
TGTGCCAGTAGTACAGGGACAGGGTTCAGAGAGACCCAGTACTTC
CASSTGTGFRETQYF
>TRBV4-2|TRBD2|TRBJ2-1|-
TGTGCCAGCAGCCAAGATCGGGCTAGCGGATACAATGAGCAGTTCTTC
CASSQDRASGYNEQFF
>TRBV6-4|TRBD1|TRBJ1-1|once
TGTGCCAGCAGTGAGACAGGGGCCATGAACACTGAAGCTTTCTTT
CASSETGAMNTEAFF
>TRBV28|TRBD2|TRBJ2-1|-
TGTGCCAGCAGTCCCTACGGGGCGGGAGGGCGCCGGACCCTCTACAATGAGCAGTTCTTC
CASSPYGAGGRRTLYNEQFF
>TRBV18|-|TRBJ1-1|-
TGTGCCAGCTCACCACCGATCTGGGGACAAGAGAACACTGAAGCTTTCTTT
CASSPPIWGQENTEAFF
>TRBV9|TRBD2|TRBJ2-5|-
TGTGCCAGCAGGCAAGCGGGAGAAGAGACCCAGTACTTC
CASRQAGEETQYF
>TRBV29-1|TRBD1|TRBJ2-6|-
TGCAGCGTTGAAGATCCGACAGGGTCAGGGGCCAACGTCCTGACTTTC
CSVEDPTGSGANVLTF
>TRBV27|-|TRBJ2-2|-
TGTGCCAGCAGAGTAACCGGGACAAGAAGGTCCACCGGGGAGCTGTTTTTT
CASRVTGTRRSTGELFF
>TRBV6-1|TRBD2|TRBJ2-7|-
TGTGCCAGCAGTGAGGGGCTAGCGGGAGTCTACGAGCAGTACTTC
CASSEGLAGVYEQYF
>TRBV27|-|TRBJ2-7|-
TGTGCCAGCAGTTTCAAGCAGGCCTACGAGCAGTACTTC
CASSFKQAYEQYF
>TRBV5-1|TRBD1|TRBJ1-1|-
TGCGCCAGCAGCCCAGACAGGGAACCGAACACTGAAGCTTTCTTT
CASSPDREPNTEAFF